The subject of this entry is one T cell receptor beta chain. The data are from a study of cytomegalovirus exposure and HLA in healthy donors. Primers included in the PCR were 60 Vbeta and 13 Jbeta primers. Using immunoSEQ multiplex PCR, the repertoire was profiled, and TCRdb retains in-frame clones only, with some absent. The repertoire has approximately 140,000 clones, 66% of them found once; the top ten carry around 6%. The CDR3 has 14 residues. V dropped 4 bases and J dropped 4; count of bases not matched to a gene: 4. Germline V gives CDR1 MNHEY, CDR2 SVGAGI. V and J are TRBV6-5 and TRBJ2-7, with 10 bases matching TRBD1. The receptor was derived from a woman aged 60-75 years in good health and CMV-seronegative. The sequenced sample was PBMCs. CDR3: CASSSTGGAYEQYF. Written as DNA, the CDR3 is TGTGCCAGCAGTTCGACAGGGGGCGCGTACGAGCAGTACTTC.